The clone carrying this TCR beta chain was counted only a few times. Germline values: CDR1 MNHEY, CDR2 SVGEGT. Trimming removed 2 bases from V and 0 bases from J; junction bases left unmatched: 3. The CDR3 consists of 15 residues. The data belong to a study of blood T cell repertoires in COVID-19. In the study overall: Spain, Italy and the United States supplied samples that represented acute and convalescent COVID-19. Nucleic acid was either cDNA or gDNA, and it came from T cells, B-cell-depleted T cells, or PBMCs.

In the authors' workflow: How many nucleated cells were present was estimated from reference gene primer amplification. Produced via immunoSEQ multiplex PCR; TCRdb's table is partial and in-frame only. The DNA gave D and trimming, while V, J and clone size come from that table. The data contain some 260,000 clones, roughly nine tenths of them seen just once; the ten biggest clones take up about 6%. The V call is TRBV6-2 or TRBV6-3, the J call TRBJ1-1; 7 bases align to TRBD1. The clonotype was recovered from a woman in her 30s with acute COVID-19. Sequenced input: PBMCs or T cells enriched from blood (not recorded which). The CDR3 sequence is CASSYQGQVNTEAFF. CDR3 bases: TGTGCCAGCAGTTACCAAGGACAGGTGAACACTGAAGCTTTCTTT.